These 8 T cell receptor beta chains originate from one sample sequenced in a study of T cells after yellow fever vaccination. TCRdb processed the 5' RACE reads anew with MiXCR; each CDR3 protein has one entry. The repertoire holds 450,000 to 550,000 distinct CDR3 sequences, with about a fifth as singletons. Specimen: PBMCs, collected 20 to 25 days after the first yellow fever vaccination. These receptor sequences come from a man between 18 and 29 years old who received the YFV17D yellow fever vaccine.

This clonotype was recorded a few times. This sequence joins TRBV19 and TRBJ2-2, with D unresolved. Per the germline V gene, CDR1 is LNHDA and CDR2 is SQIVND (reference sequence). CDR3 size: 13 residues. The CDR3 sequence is CGTQKVGTGELFF. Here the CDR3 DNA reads TGTGGGACCCAGAAGGTTGGAACCGGGGAGCTGTTTTTT.

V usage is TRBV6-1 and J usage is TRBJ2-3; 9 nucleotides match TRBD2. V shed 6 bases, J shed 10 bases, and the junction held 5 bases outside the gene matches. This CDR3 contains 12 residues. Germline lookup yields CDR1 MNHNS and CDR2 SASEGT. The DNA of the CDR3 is TGTGCCAGCAGCGGGACTAGCCGGGCGCAGTATTTT. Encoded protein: CASSGTSRAQYF.

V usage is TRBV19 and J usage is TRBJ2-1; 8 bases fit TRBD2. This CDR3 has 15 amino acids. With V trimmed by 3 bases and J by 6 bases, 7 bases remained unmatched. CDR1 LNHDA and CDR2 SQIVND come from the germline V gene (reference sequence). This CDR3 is CASSIVRGAGNEQFF. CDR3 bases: TGTGCCAGTAGTATTGTGCGGGGGGCCGGCAATGAGCAGTTCTTC. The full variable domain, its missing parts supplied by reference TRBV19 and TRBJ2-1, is DGGITQSPKYLFRKEGQNVTLSCEQNLNHDAMYWYRQDPGQGLRLIYYSQIVNDFQKGDIAEGYSVSREKKESFPLTVTSAQKNPTAFYLCASSIVRGAGNEQFFGPGTRLTVL.

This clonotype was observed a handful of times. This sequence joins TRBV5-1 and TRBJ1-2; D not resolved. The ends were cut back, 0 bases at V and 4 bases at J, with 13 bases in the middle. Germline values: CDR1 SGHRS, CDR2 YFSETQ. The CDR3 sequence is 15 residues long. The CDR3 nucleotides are TGCGCCAGCAGCTTGGTTGCTACAGCCCCCTATGGCTACACCTTC. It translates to CASSLVATAPYGYTF.

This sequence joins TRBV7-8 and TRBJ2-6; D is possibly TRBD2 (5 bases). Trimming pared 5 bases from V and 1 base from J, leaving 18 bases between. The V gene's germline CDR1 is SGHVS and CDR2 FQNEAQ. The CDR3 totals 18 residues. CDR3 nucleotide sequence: TGTGCCAGCAGCGGAGGCTTCAGTTCCCTGTCTGGGGCCAACGTCCTGACTTTC. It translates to CASSGGFSSLSGANVLTF.

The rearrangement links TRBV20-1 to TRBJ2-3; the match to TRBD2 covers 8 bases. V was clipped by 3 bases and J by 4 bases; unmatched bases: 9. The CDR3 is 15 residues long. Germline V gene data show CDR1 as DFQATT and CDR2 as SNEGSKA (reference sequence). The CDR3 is CSARASSGGADTQYF. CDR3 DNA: TGCAGTGCTAGGGCCAGCAGCGGGGGCGCAGATACGCAGTATTTT.

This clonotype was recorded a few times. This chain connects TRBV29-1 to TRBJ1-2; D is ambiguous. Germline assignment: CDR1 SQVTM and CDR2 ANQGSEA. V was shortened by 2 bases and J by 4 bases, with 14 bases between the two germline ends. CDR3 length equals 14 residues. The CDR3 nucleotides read TGCAGCGTTGAAAAGAACAGAGCCTTCTATGGCTACACCTTC. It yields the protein CSVEKNRAFYGYTF.

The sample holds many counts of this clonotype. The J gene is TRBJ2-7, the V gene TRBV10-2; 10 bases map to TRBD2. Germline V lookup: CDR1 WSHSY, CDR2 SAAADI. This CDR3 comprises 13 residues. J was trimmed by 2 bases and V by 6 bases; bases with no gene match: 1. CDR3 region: CASRTSGAYEQYF. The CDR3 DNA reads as TGCGCCAGCAGAACTAGCGGGGCCTACGAGCAGTACTTC.